The clone carrying this T cell receptor (beta chain) showed up many times. The V and J ends lost 1 base and 2 bases respectively, with 12 bases between them. The CDR3 runs 15 residues. Germline values: CDR1 SGHRS, CDR2 YFSETQ. The sample is drawn from a study of T cells in Graves' hyperthyroidism and ophthalmopathy. Researchers took RNA transcripts and amplified the TCR beta CDR3 regions from them. A set of HTBI primers served as the primers for a first-round RT-PCR of the TCR CDR3. MiXCR, run by TCRdb on the multiplex PCR reads, gives a single entry per CDR3 protein. The sample has 89,000 or so distinct CDR3 sequences, about 37% seen once. Across 18 months, stable Graves' hyperthyroidism was marked by no progression to ophthalmopathy.

The TCR sequence derives from a woman aged 30 to 39 with Graves' hyperthyroidism. The sample was peripheral blood or thyroid tissue (not recorded which). The V call is TRBV5-1, the J call TRBJ1-2; D not resolved. The DNA of the CDR3 is TGCGCCAGCAGCTTGTACCCCCCAGAGAACTATGGCTACACCTTC. Amino acids: CASSLYPPENYGYTF.